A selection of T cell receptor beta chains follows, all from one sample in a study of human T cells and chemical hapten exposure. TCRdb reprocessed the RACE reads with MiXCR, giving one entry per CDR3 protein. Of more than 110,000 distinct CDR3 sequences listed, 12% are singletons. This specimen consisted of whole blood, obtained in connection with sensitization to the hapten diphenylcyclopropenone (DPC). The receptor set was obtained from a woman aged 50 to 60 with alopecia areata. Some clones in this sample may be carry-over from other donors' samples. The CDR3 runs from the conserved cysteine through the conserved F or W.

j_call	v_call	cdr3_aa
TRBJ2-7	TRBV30	CAWSVLEGFAYEQYF
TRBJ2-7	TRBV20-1	CSAYTGLATYEQYF
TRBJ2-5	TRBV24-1	CATSVPGQGNLQETQYF
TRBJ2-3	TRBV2	CASRRTTTRTDTQYF
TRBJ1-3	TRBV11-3	CASSSLRITGNTIYF
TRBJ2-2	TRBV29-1	CSAERDFGGELFF
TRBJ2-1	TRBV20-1	CSARSGRAVNEQFF
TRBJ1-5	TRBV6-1	CASSEAKQVSNQPQHF
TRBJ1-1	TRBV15	CATSRRLSRFTEAFF
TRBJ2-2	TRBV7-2	CASSPPSGRAGGELFF
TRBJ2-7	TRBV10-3	CAIMKSGTSGTYEQYF
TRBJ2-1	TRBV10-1	CASSEGGSSYNEQFF
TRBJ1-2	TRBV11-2	CAIGDYYGYTF
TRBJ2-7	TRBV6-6	CASSYNGGEGYEQYF
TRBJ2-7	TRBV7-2	CASSSDGFYEQYF
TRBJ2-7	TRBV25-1	CASSGSGTGGYEQYF
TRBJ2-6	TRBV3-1	CASSQVTGGTNVLTF
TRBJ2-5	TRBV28	CAGSSGVGTQYF
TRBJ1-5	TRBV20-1	CSATPGQGVQPQHF
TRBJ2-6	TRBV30	CAWSGGQAIGANVLTF
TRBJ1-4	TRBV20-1	CSAGQQKNEKLFF
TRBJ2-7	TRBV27	CASMPSGSPLRNEQYF
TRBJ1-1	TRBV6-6	CASSIDRNTEAFF
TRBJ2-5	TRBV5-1	CASSRSSGWDQETQYF
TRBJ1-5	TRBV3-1	CASSQDQSFQPQHF
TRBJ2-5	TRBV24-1	CATRETGTETQYF
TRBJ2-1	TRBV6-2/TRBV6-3	CASSYSGLAGRQFF
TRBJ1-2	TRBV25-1	CASSGILGAGYTF
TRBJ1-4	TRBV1	CTNSQEDRDEKLFF
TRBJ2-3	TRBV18	CASSLIAGMGPDTQYF
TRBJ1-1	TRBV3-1	CASKVQGHPTEAFF
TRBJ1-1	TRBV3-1	CASSYGTSNTEAFF
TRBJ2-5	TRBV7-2	CASSLAQEVAQYF
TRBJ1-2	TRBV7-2	CASSFRQGKGLSF
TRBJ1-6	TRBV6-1	CASSDPTGMDSPLHF
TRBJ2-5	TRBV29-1	CSVEVPGKAETQYF
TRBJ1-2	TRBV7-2	CASSRQGKLDGYTF
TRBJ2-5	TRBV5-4	CASSLWPSEETQYF
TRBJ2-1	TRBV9	CASSVGLAGNNEQFF
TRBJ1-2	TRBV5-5	CASSSFTRDGYTF
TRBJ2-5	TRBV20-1	CSASGGDRQETQYF
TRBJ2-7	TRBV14	CASSQELGSYEQYF
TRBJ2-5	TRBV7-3	CASSLGAKETQYF
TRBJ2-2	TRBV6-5	CASSYPSRGKAVELFF
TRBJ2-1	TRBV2	CASSGPPGYNEQFF
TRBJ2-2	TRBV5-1	CVSSLEGANTGELFF
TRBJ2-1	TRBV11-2	CASSQAVMGQVPSSYNEQFF
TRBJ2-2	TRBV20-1	CSARPLASGRVGTGELFF
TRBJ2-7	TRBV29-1	CSVTRTGSYEQYF
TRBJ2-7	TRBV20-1	CSARAGSYEQYF
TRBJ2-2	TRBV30	CAWSVPGLAHTGELFF
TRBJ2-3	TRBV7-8	CASSSWTVRTDTQYF
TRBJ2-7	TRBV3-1	CASSQLAGGPNEQYF
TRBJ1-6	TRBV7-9	CASSLEGDHSPLHF
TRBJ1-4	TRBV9	CASSVAQGLGEKLFF
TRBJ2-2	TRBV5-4	CASSHIMGGGELFF
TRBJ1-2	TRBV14	CASSLGPGGGYTF
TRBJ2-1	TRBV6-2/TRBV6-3	CASSTRKGGGSSYNEQFF
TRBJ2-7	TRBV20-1	CSARLEYEQYF
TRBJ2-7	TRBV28	CASSSLAGVYEQYF